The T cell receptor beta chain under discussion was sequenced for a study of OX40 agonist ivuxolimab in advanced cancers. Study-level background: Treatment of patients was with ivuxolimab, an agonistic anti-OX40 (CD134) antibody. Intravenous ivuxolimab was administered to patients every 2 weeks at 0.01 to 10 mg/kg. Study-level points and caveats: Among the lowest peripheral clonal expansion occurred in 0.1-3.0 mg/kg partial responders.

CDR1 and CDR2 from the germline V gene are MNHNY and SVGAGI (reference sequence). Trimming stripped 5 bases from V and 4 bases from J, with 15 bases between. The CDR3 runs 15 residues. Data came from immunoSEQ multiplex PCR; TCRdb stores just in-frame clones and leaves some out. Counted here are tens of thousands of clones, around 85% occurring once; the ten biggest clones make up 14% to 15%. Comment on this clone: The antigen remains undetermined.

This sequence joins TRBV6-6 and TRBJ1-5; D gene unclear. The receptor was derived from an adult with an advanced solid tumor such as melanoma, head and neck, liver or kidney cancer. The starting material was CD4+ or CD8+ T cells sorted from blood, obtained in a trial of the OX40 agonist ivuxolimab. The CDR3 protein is CASSPWVRPNQPQHF. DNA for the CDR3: TGTGCCAGCAGTCCATGGGTCAGGCCGAATCAGCCCCAGCATTTT.